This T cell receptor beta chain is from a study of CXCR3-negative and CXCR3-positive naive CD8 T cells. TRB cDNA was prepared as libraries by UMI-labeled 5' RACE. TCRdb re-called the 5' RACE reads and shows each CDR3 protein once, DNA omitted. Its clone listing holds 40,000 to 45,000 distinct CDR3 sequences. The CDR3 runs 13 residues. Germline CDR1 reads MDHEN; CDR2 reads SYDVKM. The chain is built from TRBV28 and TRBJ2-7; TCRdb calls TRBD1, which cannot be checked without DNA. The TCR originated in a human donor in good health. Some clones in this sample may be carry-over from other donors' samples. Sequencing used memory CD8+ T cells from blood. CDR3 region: CATRDDKTYEQYF.